A selection of T cell receptor beta chains follows, all from one sample in a study of T-cell memory formation after mild COVID-19. TCRdb passed the 5' RACE reads through MiXCR, listing each CDR3 protein once. The sample holds about 110,000 distinct CDR3 sequences, approximately 17% seen once. Sequencing was performed on PBMCs or a T cell subset sorted from them (not recorded which). Source of these receptors: an adult woman who had mild COVID-19 (a few samples of this study predate the infection). Cell type and time point are not known. The CDR3 runs from the conserved cysteine through the conserved F or W. The D gene is left open where the match is weak. Expanded clones get a size class; other rows say once, few or many, or leave the size out.

CDR3 DNA: TGTGCCAGCAGCGTAGGTGGTTACGGCTGGGACGAGCAGTACTTC
CDR3 protein: CASSVGGYGWDEQYF
J gene: TRBJ2-7
clone size: many
D gene: .
V gene: TRBV9

CDR3 DNA: TGCAGCGTTGAAGATATCAAGCGGGGCTCCTACAATGAGCAGTTCTTC
CDR3 protein: CSVEDIKRGSYNEQFF
J gene: TRBJ2-1
clone size: many
D gene: TRBD2
V gene: TRBV29-1

CDR3 DNA: TGTGCCAGCAGTTACTCGGAGCGGACGAACACTGAAGCTTTCTTT
CDR3 protein: CASSYSERTNTEAFF
J gene: TRBJ1-1
clone size: few
D gene: .
V gene: TRBV6-5

CDR3 DNA: TGTGCCAGCAGCTTCGGAAAAGCCAAAAACATTCAGTACTTC
CDR3 protein: CASSFGKAKNIQYF
J gene: TRBJ2-4
clone size: .
D gene: .
V gene: TRBV11-2

CDR3 DNA: TGTGCCACCAGCAGAGGAGCGGGAGTTACATACAATGAGCAGTTCTTC
CDR3 protein: CATSRGAGVTYNEQFF
J gene: TRBJ2-1
clone size: .
D gene: TRBD2
V gene: TRBV15

CDR3 DNA: TGTGCCAGCAGTGAAGAGTGGGGGAGGTTCTATGGCTACACCTTC
CDR3 protein: CASSEEWGRFYGYTF
J gene: TRBJ1-2
clone size: few
D gene: .
V gene: TRBV6-1

CDR3 DNA: TGTGCCAGCAGTTCCGGGACTAGCTGGTCCCATGAGCAGTTCTTC
CDR3 protein: CASSSGTSWSHEQFF
J gene: TRBJ2-1
clone size: few
D gene: TRBD2
V gene: TRBV6-5

CDR3 DNA: TGCGCCAGCAGCTTGGACACGCAGGGCTACGAGCAGTACTTC
CDR3 protein: CASSLDTQGYEQYF
J gene: TRBJ2-7
clone size: .
D gene: .
V gene: TRBV5-1

CDR3 DNA: TGTGCCAGCAGTACTCGGGAATACAATGAGCAGTTCTTC
CDR3 protein: CASSTREYNEQFF
J gene: TRBJ2-1
clone size: .
D gene: .
V gene: TRBV6-2/TRBV6-3

CDR3 DNA: TGTGCCAGCAGTCGGGTGAACACTGAAGCTTTCTTT
CDR3 protein: CASSRVNTEAFF
J gene: TRBJ1-1
clone size: .
D gene: .
V gene: TRBV27

CDR3 DNA: TGCAGTGCCATCACCGGGACTAGCGGGAAGGGGGCGCCCGGGGAGCTGTTTTTT
CDR3 protein: CSAITGTSGKGAPGELFF
J gene: TRBJ2-2
clone size: .
D gene: TRBD2
V gene: TRBV20-1

CDR3 DNA: TGTGCCACCGGGGGACAGAGCTACGAGCAGTACTTC
CDR3 protein: CATGGQSYEQYF
J gene: TRBJ2-7
clone size: .
D gene: .
V gene: TRBV7-9

CDR3 DNA: TGTGCCAGCAGCTTATGGGGGAACACAGATACGCAGTATTTT
CDR3 protein: CASSLWGNTDTQYF
J gene: TRBJ2-3
clone size: few
D gene: .
V gene: TRBV7-2

CDR3 DNA: TGTGCCATCAGTGATGCGGGGAGTGGGGCCAATGAGCAGTTCTTC
CDR3 protein: CAISDAGSGANEQFF
J gene: TRBJ2-1
clone size: .
D gene: .
V gene: TRBV10-3

CDR3 DNA: TGTGCCACCAGCAGAGATGGTTACGAGCAGTACTTC
CDR3 protein: CATSRDGYEQYF
J gene: TRBJ2-7
clone size: .
D gene: .
V gene: TRBV15

CDR3 DNA: TGCGCCAGCAGCCAAGAGCATTTACTAGCGGGACATGAGACCCAGTACTTC
CDR3 protein: CASSQEHLLAGHETQYF
J gene: TRBJ2-5
clone size: few
D gene: TRBD2
V gene: TRBV4-3

CDR3 DNA: TGCGCCAGCAGCTTGGATCTGGACAGGGGCGACACTGAAGCTTTCTTT
CDR3 protein: CASSLDLDRGDTEAFF
J gene: TRBJ1-1
clone size: few
D gene: TRBD1
V gene: TRBV5-1

CDR3 DNA: TGTGCCATCAGCGGATGGACTAGCGGGGGGGCCAAGGAGCAGTTCTTC
CDR3 protein: CAISGWTSGGAKEQFF
J gene: TRBJ2-1
clone size: .
D gene: TRBD2
V gene: TRBV10-3

CDR3 DNA: TGTGCCAGCAGAAATTACGAGCAGTACTTC
CDR3 protein: CASRNYEQYF
J gene: TRBJ2-7
clone size: .
D gene: .
V gene: TRBV6-2/TRBV6-3

CDR3 DNA: TGTGCCACCCGGGGAGGGTCGAACACTGAAGCTTTCTTT
CDR3 protein: CATRGGSNTEAFF
J gene: TRBJ1-1
clone size: .
D gene: .
V gene: TRBV24-1

CDR3 DNA: TGTGCCAGCAGCTACCGCTGGGAGCAGTACTTC
CDR3 protein: CASSYRWEQYF
J gene: TRBJ2-7
clone size: .
D gene: .
V gene: TRBV12-3/TRBV12-4

CDR3 DNA: TGTGCCAGCAGCCACAACCCCTATGGCTACACCTTC
CDR3 protein: CASSHNPYGYTF
J gene: TRBJ1-2
clone size: .
D gene: .
V gene: TRBV7-9

CDR3 DNA: TGTGCCAGCACCCTCCGGACCTACGCCGGGACTGAATTTAACAATGAGCAGTTCTTC
CDR3 protein: CASTLRTYAGTEFNNEQFF
J gene: TRBJ2-1
clone size: few
D gene: .
V gene: TRBV7-9

CDR3 DNA: TGTGCCAGTAGTATAGCAGCGGGGGTCTACGAGCAGTACTTC
CDR3 protein: CASSIAAGVYEQYF
J gene: TRBJ2-7
clone size: few
D gene: TRBD2
V gene: TRBV19

CDR3 DNA: TGTGCCAGCAGCCAACCCGGGACTCTAAAAGCTTTCTTT
CDR3 protein: CASSQPGTLKAFF
J gene: TRBJ1-1
clone size: .
D gene: .
V gene: TRBV3-1

CDR3 DNA: TGTGCCAGCAGTGGGATGACTAGCGGGGTACGTGAGCAGTTCTTC
CDR3 protein: CASSGMTSGVREQFF
J gene: TRBJ2-1
clone size: few
D gene: TRBD2
V gene: TRBV2

CDR3 DNA: TGTGCCAGCAGCTTAAGGGGATCTGAAGCTTTCTTT
CDR3 protein: CASSLRGSEAFF
J gene: TRBJ1-1
clone size: few
D gene: .
V gene: TRBV7-9

CDR3 DNA: TGTGCCAGCAGCCAAGAACGGACTAGCGGTTACGAGCAGTACTTC
CDR3 protein: CASSQERTSGYEQYF
J gene: TRBJ2-7
clone size: .
D gene: TRBD2
V gene: TRBV4-2

CDR3 DNA: TGTGCCACCAGTGGTTCGGGAGCAGATACGCAGTATTTT
CDR3 protein: CATSGSGADTQYF
J gene: TRBJ2-3
clone size: few
D gene: .
V gene: TRBV24-1

CDR3 DNA: TGTGCCACCAGTGATTCGGGAGGACGGACCCTCTTC
CDR3 protein: CATSDSGGRTLF
J gene: TRBJ1-2
clone size: .
D gene: .
V gene: TRBV24-1

CDR3 DNA: TGTGCCAGCAGTGAATTTGAAGGGTTGAACACTGAAGCTTTCTTT
CDR3 protein: CASSEFEGLNTEAFF
J gene: TRBJ1-1
clone size: few
D gene: .
V gene: TRBV25-1

CDR3 DNA: TGTGCCAGCAGCTCACCCCAGGAACAGGAGAAGTGGGAGAGCCAAGAGACCCAGTACTTC
CDR3 protein: CASSSPQEQEKWESQETQYF
J gene: TRBJ2-5
clone size: .
D gene: .
V gene: TRBV7-9

CDR3 DNA: TGTGCCAGCAGTTACCTCTGGACAGGGTACGAGCAGTACTTC
CDR3 protein: CASSYLWTGYEQYF
J gene: TRBJ2-7
clone size: .
D gene: TRBD1
V gene: TRBV6-2/TRBV6-3

CDR3 DNA: TGTGCCAGCAGCCCCAATGGGGGACTAGAATCCTACGAGCAGTACTTC
CDR3 protein: CASSPNGGLESYEQYF
J gene: TRBJ2-7
clone size: many
D gene: TRBD2
V gene: TRBV7-9

CDR3 DNA: TGCGCCAGCAGCCAAGAGGCGCCGGGGGACAGGGGTGTGGAGCAGTTCTTC
CDR3 protein: CASSQEAPGDRGVEQFF
J gene: TRBJ2-1
clone size: few
D gene: TRBD1
V gene: TRBV4-1

CDR3 DNA: TGTGCCAGTGCTGCACTAGCGATCAATGAGCAGTTCTTC
CDR3 protein: CASAALAINEQFF
J gene: TRBJ2-1
clone size: .
D gene: TRBD2
V gene: TRBV19

CDR3 DNA: TGCGCCAGCAGCCAAGCGGGGGGGTCCGGGGCCAACGTCCTGACTTTC
CDR3 protein: CASSQAGGSGANVLTF
J gene: TRBJ2-6
clone size: .
D gene: TRBD2
V gene: TRBV4-3

CDR3 DNA: TGTGCCAGCAGCTCGGGACTAGCGGTCGTCGAGCAGTTCTTC
CDR3 protein: CASSSGLAVVEQFF
J gene: TRBJ2-1
clone size: few
D gene: TRBD2
V gene: TRBV7-8

CDR3 DNA: TGCAGTGCTCGATCCCGGGGGCTAGCGGCCTACAATGAGCAGTTCTTC
CDR3 protein: CSARSRGLAAYNEQFF
J gene: TRBJ2-1
clone size: .
D gene: .
V gene: TRBV20-1

CDR3 DNA: TGTGCGAGCGGGAGTTGGCCCCCAAGGGAGACCCAGTACTTC
CDR3 protein: CASGSWPPRETQYF
J gene: TRBJ2-5
clone size: .
D gene: TRBD2
V gene: TRBV7-2

CDR3 DNA: TGTGCCAGCAGCTTAATTGGCCAAGAGACCCAGTACTTC
CDR3 protein: CASSLIGQETQYF
J gene: TRBJ2-5
clone size: .
D gene: .
V gene: TRBV7-2

CDR3 DNA: TGTGCCAGCAGCTTACCCCACAGCGGACCCTACAATGAGCAGTTCTTC
CDR3 protein: CASSLPHSGPYNEQFF
J gene: TRBJ2-1
clone size: few
D gene: .
V gene: TRBV11-2

CDR3 DNA: TGCAGTGCTACGGAGGGACAGGGGTTTCCCACTGAAGCTTTCTTT
CDR3 protein: CSATEGQGFPTEAFF
J gene: TRBJ1-1
clone size: .
D gene: TRBD1
V gene: TRBV20-1

CDR3 DNA: TGTGCCAGCAGTTACTCGATCTTGCGACAGGAGATCTCCTACGAGCAGTACTTC
CDR3 protein: CASSYSILRQEISYEQYF
J gene: TRBJ2-7
clone size: few
D gene: .
V gene: TRBV6-2/TRBV6-3

CDR3 DNA: TGTGCCAGCAGTGGAGGGACTCCCGGCACTGAAGCTTTCTTT
CDR3 protein: CASSGGTPGTEAFF
J gene: TRBJ1-1
clone size: .
D gene: .
V gene: TRBV25-1

CDR3 DNA: TGTGCCAGTAAACACGGGACACCGAACACTGAAGCTTTCTTT
CDR3 protein: CASKHGTPNTEAFF
J gene: TRBJ1-1
clone size: .
D gene: .
V gene: TRBV19

CDR3 DNA: TGTGCCATCAGCCCGGGCACTGAAGCTTTCTTT
CDR3 protein: CAISPGTEAFF
J gene: TRBJ1-1
clone size: .
D gene: .
V gene: TRBV10-3

CDR3 DNA: TGCAGCGTTGAAGTAACGAATTCTTACAATGAGCAGTTCTTC
CDR3 protein: CSVEVTNSYNEQFF
J gene: TRBJ2-1
clone size: .
D gene: .
V gene: TRBV29-1

CDR3 DNA: TGCGCCAGCAGCTTAGGGACGCGGAACACCGGGGAGCTGTTTTTT
CDR3 protein: CASSLGTRNTGELFF
J gene: TRBJ2-2
clone size: few
D gene: .
V gene: TRBV5-1

CDR3 DNA: TGCGCCAGCAGCACCCGACAGGGCAGCTACGAGCAGTACTTC
CDR3 protein: CASSTRQGSYEQYF
J gene: TRBJ2-7
clone size: few
D gene: TRBD1
V gene: TRBV4-1

CDR3 DNA: TGCGCCAGCAGCTTGGAGCCAGCCTACGAGCAGTACTTC
CDR3 protein: CASSLEPAYEQYF
J gene: TRBJ2-7
clone size: few
D gene: .
V gene: TRBV5-1

CDR3 DNA: TGCGCCAGCAGCCAAGATAGGCGGGAGGGCCTTTTTAATGAGCAGTTCTTC
CDR3 protein: CASSQDRREGLFNEQFF
J gene: TRBJ2-1
clone size: .
D gene: TRBD2
V gene: TRBV4-3

CDR3 DNA: TGCGCCAGCAGCTTGGCCGCGGCGGGGACCACTGAAGCTTTCTTT
CDR3 protein: CASSLAAAGTTEAFF
J gene: TRBJ1-1
clone size: .
D gene: .
V gene: TRBV5-1

CDR3 DNA: TGTGCCAGCAGCATTGACAGGGGCCGTAGCTACGAGCAGTACTTC
CDR3 protein: CASSIDRGRSYEQYF
J gene: TRBJ2-7
clone size: .
D gene: TRBD1
V gene: TRBV5-4

CDR3 DNA: TGTGCCAGCAGTGAAGCACAGGGGTTCAACAATGAGCAGTTCTTC
CDR3 protein: CASSEAQGFNNEQFF
J gene: TRBJ2-1
clone size: .
D gene: TRBD1
V gene: TRBV2

CDR3 DNA: TGCGCCAGCAGCCAAGACCCGCAAGGGCGGTGGGTCACTGAAGCTTTCTTT
CDR3 protein: CASSQDPQGRWVTEAFF
J gene: TRBJ1-1
clone size: .
D gene: .
V gene: TRBV4-1

CDR3 DNA: TGTGCCAGCAGCGAGGACGGACTATCGGATGAGCAGTTCTTC
CDR3 protein: CASSEDGLSDEQFF
J gene: TRBJ2-1
clone size: .
D gene: .
V gene: TRBV9

CDR3 DNA: TGTGCCAGCAGACCCACTAGCGGGATAGGGGAGACCCAGTACTTC
CDR3 protein: CASRPTSGIGETQYF
J gene: TRBJ2-5
clone size: few
D gene: TRBD2
V gene: TRBV7-6

CDR3 DNA: TGCGCCAGCAGCTTGGCCGCCACTTACTCCTACGAGCAGTACTTC
CDR3 protein: CASSLAATYSYEQYF
J gene: TRBJ2-7
clone size: .
D gene: .
V gene: TRBV5-1

CDR3 DNA: TGTGCCAGCAGCTTAGAGGTTGGAGGACTAGCGGTGGTTGAGCAGTTCTTC
CDR3 protein: CASSLEVGGLAVVEQFF
J gene: TRBJ2-1
clone size: few
D gene: TRBD2
V gene: TRBV7-6